The 4 T cell receptor beta chains presented below share a single source sample, sequenced in a study of cytomegalovirus exposure and HLA in healthy donors. This PCR relied on a set of 60 Vbeta primers and 13 Jbeta primers. Assay used: immunoSEQ multiplex PCR; TCRdb lists only in-frame clones, some missing. The sample yields 150,000 to 200,000 clones, around 68% seen once. Material: PBMCs. The source is a woman aged 40 to 55 in good health and CMV-seropositive.

The CDR3 loop is CASSPGRDRATGELFF. The DNA of the CDR3 is TGTGCCAGCAGCCCGGGGCGGGACAGGGCCACCGGGGAGCTGTTTTTT. This rearrangement joins TRBV5-4 to TRBJ2-2; 9 bases agree with TRBD1. V gave up 4 bases and J gave up 4 bases; unmatched junction bases: 8. CDR1 is SGHNT and CDR2 is YYREEE in the germline V gene (reference sequence). This CDR3 contains 16 residues.

The rearrangement uses TRBV25-1 and TRBJ2-1; D perhaps matches TRBD2 (7 bases). The V and J ends lost 3 bases and 4 bases respectively, with 13 bases between them. CDR1 is MGHDK, CDR2 SYGVNS, per germline. The CDR3 contains 15 residues. This chain's CDR3 is CASSDVGGGYNEQFF. The CDR3 nucleotides read TGTGCCAGCAGTGACGTAGGGGGGGGTTACAATGAGCAGTTCTTC.

The gene calls are TRBV28 and TRBJ2-7; TRBD2 matches 7 bases. The CDR3 extends over 17 amino acids. Trimming took 6 bases from V and 2 from J; bases not matched to a gene: 16. Germline CDR1 MDHEN, CDR2 SYDVKM. As DNA, the CDR3 is TGTGCCAGCAGCAAATATTTCGGTGGAAGCGGGACCTACGAGCAGTACTTC. Its translation: CASSKYFGGSGTYEQYF.

This clone was found a few times. J is TRBJ2-5 and V is TRBV9; D perhaps matches TRBD2 (6 bases). V was clipped by 0 bases and J by 4 bases, with 13 bases between them. Per the germline V gene, CDR1 is SGDLS and CDR2 is YYNGEE. The CDR3 spans 15 residues. The CDR3 reads CASSVAVGGSETQYF. DNA for the CDR3: TGTGCCAGCAGCGTAGCGGTGGGGGGATCAGAGACCCAGTACTTC. Looking up the rest from reference TRBV9 and TRBJ2-5 gives the full variable domain: DSGVTQTPKHLITATGQRVTLRCSPRSGDLSVYWYQQSLDQGLQFLIQYYNGEERAKGNILERFSAQQFPDLHSELNLSSLELGDSALYFCASSVAVGGSETQYFGPGTRLLVL.